This T cell receptor (beta chain) was sequenced for a study of blood T cell repertoires in COVID-19. Study-wide background: COVID-19 samples, acute and convalescent, were from the United States, Italy and Spain. PBMCs, B-cell-depleted T cells, or T cells were the source of the cDNA or gDNA that made up the material.

Germline V gene lookup returns CDR1 MNHEY and CDR2 SMNVEV (reference sequence). V lost 6 bases to trimming and J lost 0 bases, with 14 bases between them. The CDR3 totals 16 residues. As processed by the authors: Reference gene primers were amplified, and this amplification served to estimate nucleated cell counts. The method was immunoSEQ multiplex PCR; TCRdb's version includes in-frame clones alone and lacks a portion of them. V, J and clone size are those of that table, while D and trimming were read from the DNA. The sample lists just under 90,000 clones, roughly 90% occurring once. Sequencing input: peripheral blood. The J gene is TRBJ2-2, the V gene TRBV27, with D possibly matching TRBD1 (6 bases). This clonotype originated in a woman of 80 years or more with acute or convalescent COVID-19. CDR3 amino acids: CASSPQGLSNTGELFF. Written as DNA, the CDR3 is TGTGCCAGCAGCCCACAGGGCCTTTCGAACACCGGGGAGCTGTTTTTT.